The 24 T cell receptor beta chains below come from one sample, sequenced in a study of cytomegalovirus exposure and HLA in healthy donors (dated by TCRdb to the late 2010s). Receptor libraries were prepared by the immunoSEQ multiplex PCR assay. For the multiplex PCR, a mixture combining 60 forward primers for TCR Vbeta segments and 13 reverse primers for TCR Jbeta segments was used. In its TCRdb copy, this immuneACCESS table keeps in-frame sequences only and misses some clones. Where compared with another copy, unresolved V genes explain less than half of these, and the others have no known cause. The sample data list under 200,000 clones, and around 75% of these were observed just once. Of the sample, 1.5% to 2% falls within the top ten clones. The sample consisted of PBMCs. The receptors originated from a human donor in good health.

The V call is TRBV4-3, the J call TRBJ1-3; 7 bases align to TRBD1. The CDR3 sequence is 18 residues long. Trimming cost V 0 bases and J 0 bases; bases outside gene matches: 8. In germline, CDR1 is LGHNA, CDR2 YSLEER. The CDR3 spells CASSQERGPILSGNTIYF. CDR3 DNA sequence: TGCGCCAGCAGCCAAGAGAGGGGGCCAATACTCTCTGGAAACACCATATATTTT.

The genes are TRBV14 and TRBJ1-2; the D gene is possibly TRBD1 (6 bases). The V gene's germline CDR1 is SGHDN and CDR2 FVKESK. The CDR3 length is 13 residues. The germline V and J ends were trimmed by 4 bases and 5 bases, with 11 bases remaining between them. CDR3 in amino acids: CASSLSTGYGYTF. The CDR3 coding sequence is TGTGCCAGCAGCCTTTCGACAGGATATGGCTACACCTTC.

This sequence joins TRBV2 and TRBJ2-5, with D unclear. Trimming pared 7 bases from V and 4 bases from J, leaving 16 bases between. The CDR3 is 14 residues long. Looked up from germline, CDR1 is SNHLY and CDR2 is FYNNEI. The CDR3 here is CASIPGSLSETQYF. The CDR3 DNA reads TGTGCCAGCATCCCGGGTTCCCTTTCAGAGACCCAGTACTTC.

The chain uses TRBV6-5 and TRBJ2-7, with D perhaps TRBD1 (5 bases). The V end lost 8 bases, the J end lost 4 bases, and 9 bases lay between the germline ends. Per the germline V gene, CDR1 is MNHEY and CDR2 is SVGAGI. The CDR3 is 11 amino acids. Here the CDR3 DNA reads TGTGCCAGCGGACAAGGATACGAGCAGTACTTC. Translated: CASGQGYEQYF.

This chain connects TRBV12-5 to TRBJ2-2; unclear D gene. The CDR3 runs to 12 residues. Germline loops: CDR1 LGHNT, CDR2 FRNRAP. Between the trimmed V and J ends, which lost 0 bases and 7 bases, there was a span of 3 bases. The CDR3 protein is CASGLVNGELFF. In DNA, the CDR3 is TGTGCTAGTGGTTTGGTTAACGGGGAGCTGTTTTTT.

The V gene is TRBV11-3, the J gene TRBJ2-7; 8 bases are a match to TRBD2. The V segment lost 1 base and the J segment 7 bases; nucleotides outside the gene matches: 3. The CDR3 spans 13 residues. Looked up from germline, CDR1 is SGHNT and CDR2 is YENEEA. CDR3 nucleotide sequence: TGTGCCAGCAGCTTAGGCGGGGGGCGGGAGCAGTACTTC. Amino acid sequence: CASSLGGGREQYF.

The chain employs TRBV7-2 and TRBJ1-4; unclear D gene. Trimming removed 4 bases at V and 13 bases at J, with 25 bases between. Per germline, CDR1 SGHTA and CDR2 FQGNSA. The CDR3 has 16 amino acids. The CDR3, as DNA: TGTGCCAGCAGCTCGATCAACAGACAATCCATGAATAGACTGTTTTTT. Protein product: CASSSINRQSMNRLFF.

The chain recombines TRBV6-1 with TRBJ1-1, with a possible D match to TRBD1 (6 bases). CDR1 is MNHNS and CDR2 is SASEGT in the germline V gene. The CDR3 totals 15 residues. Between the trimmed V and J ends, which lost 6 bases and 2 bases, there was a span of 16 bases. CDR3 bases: TGTGCCAGCAGGGGGCCCGGGGGGCTAAACACTGAAGCTTTCTTT. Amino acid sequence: CASRGPGGLNTEAFF.

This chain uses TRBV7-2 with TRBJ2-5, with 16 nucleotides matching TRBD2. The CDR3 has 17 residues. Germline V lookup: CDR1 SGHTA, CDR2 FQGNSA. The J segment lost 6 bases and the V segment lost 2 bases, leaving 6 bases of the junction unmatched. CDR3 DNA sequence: TGTGCCAGCAGCTTAAGCGGGACTAGCGGGGGGGCAAAGACCCAGTACTTC. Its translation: CASSLSGTSGGAKTQYF. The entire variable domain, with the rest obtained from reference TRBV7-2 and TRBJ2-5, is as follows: GAGVSQSPSNKVTEKGKDVELRCDPISGHTALYWYRQSLGQGLEFLIYFQGNSAPDKSGLPSDRFSAERTGGSVSTLTIQRTQQEDSAVYLCASSLSGTSGGAKTQYFGPGTRLLVL.

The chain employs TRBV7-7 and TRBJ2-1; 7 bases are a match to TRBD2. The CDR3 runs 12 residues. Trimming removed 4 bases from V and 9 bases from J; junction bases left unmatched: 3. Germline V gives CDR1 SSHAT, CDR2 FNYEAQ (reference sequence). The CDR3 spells CASSYGGGEQFF. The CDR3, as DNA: TGTGCCAGCAGCTATGGGGGGGGTGAGCAGTTCTTC.

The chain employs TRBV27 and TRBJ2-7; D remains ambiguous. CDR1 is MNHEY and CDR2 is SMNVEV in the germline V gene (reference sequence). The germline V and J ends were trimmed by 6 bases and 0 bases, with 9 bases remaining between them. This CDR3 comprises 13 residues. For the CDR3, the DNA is TGTGCCAGCAGCTTCGCTAGCTCCTACGAGCAGTACTTC. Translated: CASSFASSYEQYF.

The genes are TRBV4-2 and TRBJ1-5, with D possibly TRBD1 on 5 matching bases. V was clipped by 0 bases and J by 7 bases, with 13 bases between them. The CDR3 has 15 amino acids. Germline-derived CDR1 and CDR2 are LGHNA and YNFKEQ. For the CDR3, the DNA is TGTGCCAGCAGCCAAGACGGCGGGGGAGACCAGCCCCAGCATTTT. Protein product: CASSQDGGGDQPQHF.

The CDR3 DNA follows: TGTGCCAGCAGCTTGGTTGGGACAGGGGGCAACGAGCAGTACTTC. It is translated as CASSLVGTGGNEQYF. This chain links TRBV5-4 with TRBJ2-7, with 12 bases fitting TRBD1. Germline loops: CDR1 SGHNT, CDR2 YYREEE (reference sequence). The length of the CDR3 is 15 residues. With 0 bases clipped from V and 5 bases from J, the junction kept 3 bases outside the gene matches.

The CDR3 DNA is TGTGCTAGTGGGCCCGGACAGGGCCATTTTAACACCATATATTTT. This encodes CASGPGQGHFNTIYF. The chain couples TRBV12-5 to TRBJ1-3, with 8 bases fitting TRBD1. J was trimmed by 7 bases and V by 6 bases; bases with no gene match: 11. CDR1 is LGHNT, CDR2 FRNRAP, per germline. This CDR3 has 15 amino acids.

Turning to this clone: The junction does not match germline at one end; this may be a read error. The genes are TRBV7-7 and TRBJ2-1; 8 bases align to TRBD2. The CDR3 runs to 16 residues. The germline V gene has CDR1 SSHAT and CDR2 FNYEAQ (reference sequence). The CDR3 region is CASSLAPGTSRNEQFF. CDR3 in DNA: TGTGCTAGCAGCTTAGCACCCGGGACTAGTCGGAATGAGCAGTTCTTC.

CDR3 bases: TGCGCCAGCGGAAGGGGTCGGGGGACTGAAGCTTTCTTT. Translating gives CASGRGRGTEAFF. The J gene is TRBJ1-1, the V gene TRBV4-3, with D tentatively TRBD1 (5 bases). This CDR3 is built from 13 residues. CDR1 and CDR2 from the germline V gene are LGHNA and YSLEER. V lost 8 bases and J 5 bases, leaving 15 bases between the germline ends.

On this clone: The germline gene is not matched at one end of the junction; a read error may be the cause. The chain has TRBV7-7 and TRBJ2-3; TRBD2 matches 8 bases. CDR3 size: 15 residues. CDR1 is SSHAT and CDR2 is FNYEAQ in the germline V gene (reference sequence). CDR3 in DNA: TGTGCTAGCAGCCCGATAGCGGGAAGCACAGATACGCAGTATTTT. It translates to CASSPIAGSTDTQYF.

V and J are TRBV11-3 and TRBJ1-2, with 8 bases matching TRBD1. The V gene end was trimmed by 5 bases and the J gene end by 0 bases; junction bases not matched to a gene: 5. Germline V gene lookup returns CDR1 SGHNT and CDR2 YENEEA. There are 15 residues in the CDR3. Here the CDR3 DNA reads TGTGCCAGCAGCGACAGGGGAACAACTAACTATGGCTACACCTTC. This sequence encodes CASSDRGTTNYGYTF.

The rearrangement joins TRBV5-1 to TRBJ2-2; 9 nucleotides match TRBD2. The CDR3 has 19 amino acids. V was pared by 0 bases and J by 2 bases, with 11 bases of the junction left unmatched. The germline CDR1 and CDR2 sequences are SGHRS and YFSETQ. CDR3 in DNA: TGCGCCAGCAGCTTGGGTAGCGGGGGCGACCTAGCCAACACCGGGGAGCTGTTTTTT. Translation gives CASSLGSGGDLANTGELFF.

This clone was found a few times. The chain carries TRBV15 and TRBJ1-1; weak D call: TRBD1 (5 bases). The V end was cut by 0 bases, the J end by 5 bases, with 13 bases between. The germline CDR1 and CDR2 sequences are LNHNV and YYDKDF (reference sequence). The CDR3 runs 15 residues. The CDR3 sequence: CATSRDLGGGTEAFF. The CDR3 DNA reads TGTGCCACCAGCAGAGATCTGGGCGGGGGGACTGAAGCTTTCTTT.

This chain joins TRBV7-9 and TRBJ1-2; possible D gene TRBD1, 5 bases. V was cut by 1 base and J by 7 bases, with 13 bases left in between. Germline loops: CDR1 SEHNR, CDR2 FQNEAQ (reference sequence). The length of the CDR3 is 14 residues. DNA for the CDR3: TGTGCCAGCAGCTTAGAGGGGATTGTTGCTGGCTACACCTTC. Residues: CASSLEGIVAGYTF.

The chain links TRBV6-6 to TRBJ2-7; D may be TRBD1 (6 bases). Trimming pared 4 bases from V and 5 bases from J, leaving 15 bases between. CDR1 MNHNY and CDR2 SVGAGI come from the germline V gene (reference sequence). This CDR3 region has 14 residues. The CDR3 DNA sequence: TGTGCCAGCAGTTCCTCGGCAGGGGTGAACGAGCAGTACTTC. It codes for CASSSSAGVNEQYF.

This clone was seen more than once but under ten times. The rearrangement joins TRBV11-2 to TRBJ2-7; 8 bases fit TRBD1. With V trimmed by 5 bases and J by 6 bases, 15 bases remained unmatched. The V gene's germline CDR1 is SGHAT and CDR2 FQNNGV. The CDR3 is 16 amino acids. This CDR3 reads CASSPVRDRNYVEQYF. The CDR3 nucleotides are TGTGCCAGCAGCCCCGTGCGGGACAGGAATTACGTCGAGCAGTACTTC. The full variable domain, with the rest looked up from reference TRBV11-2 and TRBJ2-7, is EAGVAQSPRYKIIEKRQSVAFWCNPISGHATLYWYQQILGQGPKLLIQFQNNGVVDDSQLPKDRFSAERLKGVDSTLKIQPAKLEDSAVYLCASSPVRDRNYVEQYFGPGTRLTVT.

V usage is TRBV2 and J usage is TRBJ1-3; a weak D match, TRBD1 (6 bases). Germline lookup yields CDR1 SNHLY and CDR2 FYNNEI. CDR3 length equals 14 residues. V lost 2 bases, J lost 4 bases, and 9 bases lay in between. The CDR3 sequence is CASSESRGGNTIYF. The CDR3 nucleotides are TGTGCCAGCAGTGAAAGCAGGGGAGGAAACACCATATATTTT.